A single T cell receptor (beta chain) is shown here with its context. These data come from a study of shared clonotypes between healthy human individuals. The repertoire was sequenced with immunoSEQ multiplex PCR; TCRdb's copy has only in-frame clones and lacks some. The sample has 1.4 million or so clones; approximately 98.5% are singletons. The CDR3 extends over 13 amino acids. Germline loops: CDR1 WNHNN, CDR2 SYGVQD (reference sequence). The V gene lost 4 bases and the J gene lost 1 base, with 7 bases spanning the gap. The chain couples TRBV10-1 to TRBJ1-1; D remains ambiguous. Sequencing was performed on naive CD4+ T cells sorted from blood. The subset here: CD45RA+ positively selected. The source of this sequence is a man younger than 45 in good health. CDR3 sequence (DNA): TGCGCCAGCAGTGCCCAGAAGAACACTGAAGCTTTCTTT. The encoded protein is CASSAQKNTEAFF.